This T cell receptor beta chain was sequenced for a study of CD8+ T cells in alopecia areata. Specified treatment: oral pan-JAK inhibitor, 5-10 mg twice daily. Trimming shortened V by 3 bases and J by 6 bases, and 27 bases separated the two germline ends. Germline values: CDR1 SGHNT, CDR2 YYREEE (reference sequence). This CDR3 has 18 residues. cDNA prepared by RNA extraction and subsequent reverse transcription served as the template for sequencing. Generated by immunoSEQ multiplex PCR, the TCRdb table keeps only in-frame clones and is missing some. This sample has roughly 110,000 clones, with about 83% found just once.

The sample in question was CD8+ T cells sorted from blood, obtained at week 24, from a patient treated with tofacitinib. The sequence derives from a human donor with alopecia areata. The chain is built from TRBV5-4 and TRBJ1-2, with D perhaps matching TRBD1 (5 bases). In DNA, the CDR3 is TGTGCCAGCAGCTGGGAGGGGATTGCAGGCGATCTCGGGGATGGCTACACCTTC. It is translated as CASSWEGIAGDLGDGYTF.